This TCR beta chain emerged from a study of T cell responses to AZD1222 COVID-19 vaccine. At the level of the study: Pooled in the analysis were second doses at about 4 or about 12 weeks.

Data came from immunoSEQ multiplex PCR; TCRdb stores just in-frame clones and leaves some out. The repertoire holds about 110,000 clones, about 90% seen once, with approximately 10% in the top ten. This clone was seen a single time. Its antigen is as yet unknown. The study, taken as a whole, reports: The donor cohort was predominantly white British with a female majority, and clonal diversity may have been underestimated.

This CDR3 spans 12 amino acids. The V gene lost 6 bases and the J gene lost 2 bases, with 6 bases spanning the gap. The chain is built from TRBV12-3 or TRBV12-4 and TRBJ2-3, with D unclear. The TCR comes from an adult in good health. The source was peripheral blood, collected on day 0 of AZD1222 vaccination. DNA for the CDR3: TGTGCCAGCAGATACTTCACAGATACGCAGTATTTT. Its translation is CASRYFTDTQYF.